Listed below are T cell receptor beta chains from one sample, sequenced in a study of T cells in localized non-small cell lung cancer. Assay used: immunoSEQ multiplex PCR; TCRdb lists only in-frame clones, some missing. The sample carries some 38,000 clones, more than 80% recorded once. Here the sequenced sample was peripheral blood mononuclear cells, taken before any cancer treatment. The source of these receptors is a male donor older than 55 with stage II lung adenocarcinoma. The CDR3 runs from the conserved cysteine through the conserved F or W. Each record gives: CDR3 length, clone size, V gene, J gene, D gene, CDR3 DNA, CDR3 protein. D genes are given only for firm matches. A clone size is listed for some rows: how often the clone was seen (once, few, many), or a class if it is expanded.

>15|.|TRBV28|TRBJ2-4|.
TGTGCCAGCAGTTTGGGCCAGGGGAGGATGGACATTCAGTACTTC
CASSLGQGRMDIQYF
>14|.|TRBV6-1|TRBJ1-2|TRBD1
TGTGCCAGCAGTGAGTCCGGGACAGGCTATGGCTACACCTTC
CASSESGTGYGYTF
>14|.|TRBV5-1|TRBJ1-2|.
TGCGCCAGCAGCTTTCAGGGGACTAACTATGGCTACACCTTC
CASSFQGTNYGYTF
>12|.|TRBV6-5|TRBJ2-2|.
TGTGCCAGCAGTCCTACAACCGGGGAGCTGTTTTTT
CASSPTTGELFF
>16|.|TRBV11-2|TRBJ2-1|TRBD1
TGTGCCAGCAGCTCCCTACAGGGGAGCGTAGTGAATGAGCAGTTCTTC
CASSSLQGSVVNEQFF
>18|few|TRBV5-1|TRBJ2-1|TRBD1
TGCGCCAGCAGCAGGGGACAGGGGAATTTACGCTCCTACAATGAGCAGTTCTTC
CASSRGQGNLRSYNEQFF
>15|.|TRBV19|TRBJ2-6|.
TGTGCCAGTAGTGTCGGGGGAACTGGGGCCAACGTCCTGACTTTC
CASSVGGTGANVLTF
>14|.|TRBV5-4|TRBJ1-1|.
TGTGCCAGCAGCCTAATGACAGAGAACACTGAAGCTTTCTTT
CASSLMTENTEAFF
>12|.|TRBV5-6|TRBJ1-1|.
TGTGCCAGCAGCTTGGTGTTGGGAGAAGCTTTCTTT
CASSLVLGEAFF
>14|.|TRBV7-9|TRBJ1-1|TRBD1
TGTGCCAGCAGCTTCCCGACAGGGCGGACTGAAGCTTTCTTT
CASSFPTGRTEAFF
>13|few|TRBV10-1|TRBJ1-1|.
TGCGCCAGCAATACCGGGAAGAACACTGAAGCTTTCTTT
CASNTGKNTEAFF
>14|.|TRBV7-9|TRBJ1-1|.
TGTGCCAGCAGCTCCCCGGGCGGTTACACTGAAGCTTTCTTT
CASSSPGGYTEAFF
>14|.|TRBV6-5|TRBJ1-1|.
TGTGCCAGCAGTTACTCGAGAAGGGGGGTTGAAGCTTTCTTT
CASSYSRRGVEAFF
>14|.|TRBV4-3|TRBJ2-7|.
TGCGCCAGCAGCCAAGACCCTCAGCCCTACGAGCAGTACTTC
CASSQDPQPYEQYF
>19|.|TRBV5-1|TRBJ2-5|.
TGCGCCAGCAGCTTGCGGTTGGTCGCAGGGGCGGCCGGAAGCGAGACCCAGTACTTC
CASSLRLVAGAAGSETQYF
>16|.|TRBV21-1|TRBJ2-1|.
TGTGCCAGCAGCAATCTTCTAGCGGGAGGAGGTAATGAGCAGTTCTTC
CASSNLLAGGGNEQFF
>13|.|TRBV5-1|TRBJ1-1|.
TGCGCCAGCAGCACGAGATCGAACACTGAAGCTTTCTTT
CASSTRSNTEAFF